This T cell receptor beta chain was found in a study of spatial heterogeneity in lung cancer. Study-level information: The donors comprised about 65 untreated early-stage non-small cell lung cancer patients. Findings and caveats of the study: Detection of ubiquitous tumor TCRs in blood was higher at resection than follow-up.

Time point noted: blood at routine non-recurrence follow-up after resection. Material for sequencing was whole RNA from tumor, nontumor lung or frozen PBMC, left unsorted. A remark on this clonotype: The antigen remains unidentified.

Every cDNA TCR molecule received its own unique molecular identifier. A single record per CDR3 protein comes from TCRdb applying MiXCR to the 5' RACE reads. The table shows roughly 120,000 distinct CDR3 sequences, with less than 15% occurring only once. Per the germline V gene, CDR1 is SEHNR and CDR2 is FQNEAQ (reference sequence). This CDR3 comprises 18 residues. Trimming at V came to 6 bases and at J to 4 bases, leaving 20 bases not matched to a gene. This receptor was obtained from a male donor with early-stage non-small cell lung cancer. Material: PBMCs, obtained at follow-up. The chain is built from TRBV7-9 and TRBJ2-7, with 8 bases identical to TRBD2. In DNA, the CDR3 is TGTGCCAGCAGTTATAATTCCTTAAGCGGGGGACCTCCGTACGAGCAGTACTTC. This codes for CASSYNSLSGGPPYEQYF.